This is a list of T cell receptor beta chains from one sample in a study of shared clonotypes between healthy human individuals. Data came from immunoSEQ multiplex PCR; TCRdb stores just in-frame clones and leaves some out. The data hold 2 million to 2.5 million clones, with more than 85% observed a single time. What was sequenced was naive CD4+ T cells from PBMCs. The source of these receptors is a man in his late teens or twenties in good health. Some clones in this sample may be carry-over from other donors' samples. The CDR3 runs from the conserved cysteine through the conserved F or W. Fields, in order: D gene, clone size, J gene, CDR3 length, V gene, CDR3 DNA, CDR3 protein. D genes are given only for firm matches. The size of a clone is reported for some rows only, either as once, few or many, or as a class for expanded clones.

.	.	TRBJ2-7	17	TRBV7-2	TGTGCCAGCAGCTTAGCGCGGGGGCGGGGACCAACCTACGAGCAGTACTTC	CASSLARGRGPTYEQYF
.	.	TRBJ1-5	13	TRBV11-2	TGTGCCAGCAGCCGGTACACGGATCAGCCCCAGCATTTT	CASSRYTDQPQHF
.	.	TRBJ2-1	11	TRBV30	TGTGCCTGGAGCCGGGACAAGGTTCGGTTCTTC	CAWSRDKVRFF
.	.	TRBJ2-3	13	TRBV5-4	TGTGCCAGCAGCGGCGATCCACAGGATACGCAGTATTTT	CASSGDPQDTQYF
TRBD1	.	TRBJ2-3	13	TRBV29-1	TGCAGCGTTGCGACAGGGGGCACAGATACGCAGTATTTT	CSVATGGTDTQYF
TRBD1	.	TRBJ2-1	15	TRBV5-6	TGTGCCAGCAGGCCTCAGGGGGTTTTGGACAATGAGCAGTTCTTC	CASRPQGVLDNEQFF
.	.	TRBJ2-1	14	TRBV27	TGTGCCAGCAGTTTGATAGTACCTCACAATGAGCAGTTCTTC	CASSLIVPHNEQFF
TRBD1	once	TRBJ2-5	14	TRBV7-3	TGTGCCAGCAGCTCGCAGGGGGCGCAAGAGACCCAGTACTTC	CASSSQGAQETQYF
TRBD2	.	TRBJ2-7	14	TRBV27	TGTGCCAGCAGGCAGCGGGAGGGCCGAAACGAGCAGTACTTC	CASRQREGRNEQYF
TRBD2	few	TRBJ2-1	15	TRBV9	TGTGCCAGCAGCATTAGCGGGAACTCCTACAATGAGCAGTTCTTC	CASSISGNSYNEQFF
.	.	TRBJ2-3	14	TRBV5-1	TGCGCCAGCAGCTTCGCCGGCGGCACAGATACGCAGTATTTT	CASSFAGGTDTQYF
.	.	TRBJ1-2	13	TRBV28	TGTGCCAGCAGAATCATGACAGGCTATGGCTACACCTTC	CASRIMTGYGYTF
.	once	TRBJ1-3	15	TRBV6-1	TGTGCCAGCAGTGAACAGGGCAGGACTGGAAACACCATATATTTT	CASSEQGRTGNTIYF
.	.	TRBJ1-5	14	TRBV2	TGTGCCAGCAGTGAAACCCAGGCGGGCCAGCCCCAGCATTTT	CASSETQAGQPQHF
TRBD2	.	TRBJ2-2	20	TRBV14	TGTGCCAGCAGCCCCCCAGGGACTAGCGGGAGGACACAAACGACCGGGGAGCTGTTTTTT	CASSPPGTSGRTQTTGELFF
.	.	TRBJ1-3	18	TRBV9	TGTGCCAGCAGCGGGCCCTCGGGACGGCTTGCTCCTGGAAACACCATATATTTT	CASSGPSGRLAPGNTIYF
.	.	TRBJ2-3	15	TRBV9	TGTGCCAGCAGCCTAGGACAGTACCTGGGAGATACGCAGTATTTT	CASSLGQYLGDTQYF
TRBD2	.	TRBJ2-7	14	TRBV2	TGTGCCAGCAGCGGAAGCGGGGGGACCTACGAGCAGTACTTC	CASSGSGGTYEQYF
TRBD2	.	TRBJ2-1	16	TRBV30	TGTGCCTGGAGGAGACGGAAGCGGGAGGGCCTTAGTGAGCAGTTCTTC	CAWRRRKREGLSEQFF
TRBD2	.	TRBJ2-1	17	TRBV28	TGTGCCAGCTCCCTTGGGACCAGACTAGCGGGAGCCAATGAGCAGTTCTTC	CASSLGTRLAGANEQFF
TRBD1	.	TRBJ1-1	13	TRBV6-5	TGTGCCAGTTACAGGGGGCGGATGTCTGAAGCTTTCTTT	CASYRGRMSEAFF
TRBD2	.	TRBJ2-3	18	TRBV4-2	TGTGCCAGCAGCCCGTGGACTAGCGGGAGTCATGGCACAGATACGCAGTATTTT	CASSPWTSGSHGTDTQYF
.	.	TRBJ1-1	13	TRBV5-4	TGTGCCAGCGGGGTAAAAGGGTCCTCTGAAGCTTTCTTT	CASGVKGSSEAFF
.	.	TRBJ2-7	15	TRBV7-2	TGTGCCAGCGCCCTTAGGGGAGAGACTACCTACGAGCAGTACTTC	CASALRGETTYEQYF
TRBD1	once	TRBJ1-4	15	TRBV27	TGTGCCAGCAGCAATCCAGGGGGGGGGTATGAAAAACTGTTTTTT	CASSNPGGGYEKLFF
TRBD1	.	TRBJ1-4	14	TRBV6-5	TGTGCCAGCAGTTACGGGACAGGGGTAGGAAAACTGTTTTTT	CASSYGTGVGKLFF
.	.	TRBJ2-7	18	TRBV6-1	TGTGCCAGCAGTGATCCCCTACCCCCTAGCAAGAGCTCCTACGAGCAGTACTTC	CASSDPLPPSKSSYEQYF
.	.	TRBJ1-1	12	TRBV7-9	TGTGCCAGCAGCTTTTGGGGAGGTGAAGCTTTCTTT	CASSFWGGEAFF
TRBD2	.	TRBJ2-5	14	TRBV5-6	TGTGCCAGCAGCTACCCTAGCGGGCAAGAGACCCAGTACTTC	CASSYPSGQETQYF
.	.	TRBJ2-4	16	TRBV19	TGTGCCAGTAGTACCAGACGGGTTGGGTCGTGGAACATTCAGTACTTC	CASSTRRVGSWNIQYF
.	.	TRBJ2-5	14	TRBV5-6	TGTGCCAGCAGCCCCGATGGGGGAGTGGAGACCCAGTACTTC	CASSPDGGVETQYF
TRBD2	.	TRBJ2-1	13	TRBV10-1	TGCGCCAGCAGCCCTTGGGCGGGAGGACTAAAGTTCTTC	CASSPWAGGLKFF
TRBD1	.	TRBJ2-7	15	TRBV7-8	TGTGCCAGCAGCCCATCAGGGGGAATTATGTACGAGCAGTACTTC	CASSPSGGIMYEQYF
.	.	TRBJ2-1	15	TRBV19	TGTGCCAGTAGCCCCCCAAGCGGATCCTACAATGAGCAGTTCTTC	CASSPPSGSYNEQFF
.	.	TRBJ2-7	15	TRBV5-5	TGTGCCAGCAGCTACACAGCCACCCCAGCCTACGAGCAGTACTTC	CASSYTATPAYEQYF